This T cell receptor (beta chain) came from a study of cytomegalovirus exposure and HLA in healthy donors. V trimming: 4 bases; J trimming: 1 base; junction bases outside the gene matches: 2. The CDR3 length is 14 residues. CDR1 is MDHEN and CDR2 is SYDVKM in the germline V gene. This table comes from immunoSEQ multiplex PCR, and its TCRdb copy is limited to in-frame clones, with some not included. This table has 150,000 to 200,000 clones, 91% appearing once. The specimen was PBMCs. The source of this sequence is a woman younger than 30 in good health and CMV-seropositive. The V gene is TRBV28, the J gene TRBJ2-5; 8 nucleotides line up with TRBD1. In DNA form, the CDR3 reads TGTGCCAGCAGTTATCAGGGGGCCCAAGAGACCCAGTACTTC. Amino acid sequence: CASSYQGAQETQYF.